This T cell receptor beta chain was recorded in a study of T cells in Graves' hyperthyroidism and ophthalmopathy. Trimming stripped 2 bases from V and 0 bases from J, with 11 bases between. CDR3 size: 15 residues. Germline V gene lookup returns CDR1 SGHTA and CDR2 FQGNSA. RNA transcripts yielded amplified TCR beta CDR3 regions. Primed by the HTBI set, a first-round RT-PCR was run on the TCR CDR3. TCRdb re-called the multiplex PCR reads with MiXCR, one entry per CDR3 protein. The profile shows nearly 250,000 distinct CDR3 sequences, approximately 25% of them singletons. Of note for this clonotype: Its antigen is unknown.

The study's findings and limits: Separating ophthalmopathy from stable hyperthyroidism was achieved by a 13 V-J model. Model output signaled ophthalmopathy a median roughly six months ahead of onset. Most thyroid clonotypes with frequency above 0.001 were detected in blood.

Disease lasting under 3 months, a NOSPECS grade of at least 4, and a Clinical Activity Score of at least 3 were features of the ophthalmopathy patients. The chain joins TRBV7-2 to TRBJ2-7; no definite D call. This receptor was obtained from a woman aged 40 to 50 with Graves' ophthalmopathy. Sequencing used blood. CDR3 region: CASSLFLDISYEQYF. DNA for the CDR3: TGTGCCAGCAGCTTATTTTTAGATATCTCCTACGAGCAGTACTTC.